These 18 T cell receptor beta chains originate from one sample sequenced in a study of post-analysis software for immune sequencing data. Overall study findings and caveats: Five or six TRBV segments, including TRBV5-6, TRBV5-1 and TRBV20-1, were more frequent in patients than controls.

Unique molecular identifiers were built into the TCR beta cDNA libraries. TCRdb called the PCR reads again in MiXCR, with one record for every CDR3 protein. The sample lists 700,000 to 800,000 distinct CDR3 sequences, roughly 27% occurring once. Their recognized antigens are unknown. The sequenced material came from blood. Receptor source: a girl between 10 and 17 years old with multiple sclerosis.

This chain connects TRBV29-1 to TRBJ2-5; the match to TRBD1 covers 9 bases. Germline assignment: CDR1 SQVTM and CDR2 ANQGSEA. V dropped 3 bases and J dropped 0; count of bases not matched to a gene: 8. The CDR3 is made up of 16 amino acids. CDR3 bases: TGCAGCGTTGAGGGGGACAGGGAAACCAACCAAGAGACCCAGTACTTC. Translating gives CSVEGDRETNQETQYF.

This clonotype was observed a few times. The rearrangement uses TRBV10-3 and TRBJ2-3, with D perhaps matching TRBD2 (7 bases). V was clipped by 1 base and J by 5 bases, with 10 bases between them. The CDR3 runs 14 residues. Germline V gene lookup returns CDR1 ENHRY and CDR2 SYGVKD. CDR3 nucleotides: TGTGCCATCAGTGAGTGGGGGGGCCGAGATACGCAGTATTTT. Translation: CAISEWGGRDTQYF.

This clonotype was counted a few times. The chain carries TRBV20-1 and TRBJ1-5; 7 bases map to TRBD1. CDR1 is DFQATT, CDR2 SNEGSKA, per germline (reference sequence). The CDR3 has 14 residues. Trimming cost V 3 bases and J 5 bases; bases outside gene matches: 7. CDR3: CSASADRSHQPQHF. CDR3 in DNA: TGCAGTGCTAGTGCGGACAGGTCGCATCAGCCCCAGCATTTT.

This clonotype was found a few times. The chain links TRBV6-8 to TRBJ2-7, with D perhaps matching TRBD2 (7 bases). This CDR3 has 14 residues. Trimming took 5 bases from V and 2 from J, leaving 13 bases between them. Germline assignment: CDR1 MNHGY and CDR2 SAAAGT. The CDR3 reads CASSPPGGPYEQYF. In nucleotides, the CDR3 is TGTGCCAGCAGTCCCCCCGGGGGGCCCTACGAGCAGTACTTC.

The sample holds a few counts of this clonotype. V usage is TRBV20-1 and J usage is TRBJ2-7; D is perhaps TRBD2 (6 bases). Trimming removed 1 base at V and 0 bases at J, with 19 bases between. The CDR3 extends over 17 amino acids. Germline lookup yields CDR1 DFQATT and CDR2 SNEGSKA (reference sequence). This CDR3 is CSARGGRGGTRSYEQYF. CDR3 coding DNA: TGCAGTGCTAGAGGAGGTCGTGGAGGGACCCGCTCCTACGAGCAGTACTTC.

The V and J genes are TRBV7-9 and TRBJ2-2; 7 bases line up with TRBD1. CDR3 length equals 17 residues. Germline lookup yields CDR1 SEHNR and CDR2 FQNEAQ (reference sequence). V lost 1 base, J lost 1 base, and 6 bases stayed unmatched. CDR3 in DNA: TGTGCCAGCAGCTTAGAACCGACAGGGCTGAACACCGGGGAGCTGTTTTTT. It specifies CASSLEPTGLNTGELFF.

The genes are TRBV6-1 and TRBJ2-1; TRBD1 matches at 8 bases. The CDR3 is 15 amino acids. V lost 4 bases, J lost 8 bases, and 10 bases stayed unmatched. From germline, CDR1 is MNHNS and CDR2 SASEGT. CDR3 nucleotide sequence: TGTGCCAGCAGTGCCCAGGGGGCGCGGGGCGATGAGCAGTTCTTC. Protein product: CASSAQGARGDEQFF.

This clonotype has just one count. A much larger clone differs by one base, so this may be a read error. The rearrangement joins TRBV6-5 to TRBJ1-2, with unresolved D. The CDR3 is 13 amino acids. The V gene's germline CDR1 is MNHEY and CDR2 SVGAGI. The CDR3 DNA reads TGTACCAGCAGCTGGACGGAAAACTATGGCTACACCTTC. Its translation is CTSSWTENYGYTF.

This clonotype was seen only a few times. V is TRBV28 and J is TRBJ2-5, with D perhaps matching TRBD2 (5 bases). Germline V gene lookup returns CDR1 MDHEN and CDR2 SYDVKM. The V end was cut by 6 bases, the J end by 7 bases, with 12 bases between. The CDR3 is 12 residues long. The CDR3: CASSGDAGTQYF. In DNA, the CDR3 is TGTGCCAGCAGCGGGGATGCGGGGACCCAGTACTTC. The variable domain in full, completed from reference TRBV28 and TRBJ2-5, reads DVKVTQSSRYLVKRTGEKVFLECVQDMDHENMFWYRQDPGLGLRLIYFSYDVKMKEKGDIPEGYSVSREKKERFSLILESASTNQTSMYLCASSGDAGTQYFGPGTRLLVL.

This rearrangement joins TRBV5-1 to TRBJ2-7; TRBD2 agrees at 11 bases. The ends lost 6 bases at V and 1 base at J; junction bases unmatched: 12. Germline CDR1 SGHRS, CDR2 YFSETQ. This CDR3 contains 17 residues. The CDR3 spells CASNSKQGLADSYEQYF. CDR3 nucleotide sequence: TGCGCCAGCAACTCGAAGCAGGGACTAGCGGATTCCTACGAGCAGTACTTC.

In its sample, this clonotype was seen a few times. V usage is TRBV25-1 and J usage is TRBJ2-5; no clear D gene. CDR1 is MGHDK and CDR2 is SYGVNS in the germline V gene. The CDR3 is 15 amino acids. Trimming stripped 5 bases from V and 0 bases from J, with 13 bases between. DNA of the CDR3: TGTGCCAGCAGTTTTTCACCGGAGTACCAAGAGACCCAGTACTTC. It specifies CASSFSPEYQETQYF. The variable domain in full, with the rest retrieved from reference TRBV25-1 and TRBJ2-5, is EADIYQTPRYLVIGTGKKITLECSQTMGHDKMYWYQQDPGMELHLIHYSYGVNSTEKGDLSSESTVSRIRTEHFPLTLESARPSHTSQYLCASSFSPEYQETQYFGPGTRLLVL.

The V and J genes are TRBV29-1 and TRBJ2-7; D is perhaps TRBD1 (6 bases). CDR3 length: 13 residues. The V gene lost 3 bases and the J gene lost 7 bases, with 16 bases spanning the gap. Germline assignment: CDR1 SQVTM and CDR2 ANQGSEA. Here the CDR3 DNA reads TGCAGCGTTGACAAGGGGGTGGAAGGTGAGCAGTACTTC. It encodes CSVDKGVEGEQYF.

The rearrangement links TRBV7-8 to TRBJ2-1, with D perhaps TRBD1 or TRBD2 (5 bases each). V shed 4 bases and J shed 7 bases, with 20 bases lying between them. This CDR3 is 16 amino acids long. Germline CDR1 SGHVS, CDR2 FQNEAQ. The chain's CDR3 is CASSSPGPTTVNEQFF. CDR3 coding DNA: TGTGCCAGCAGCTCGCCGGGACCGACCACGGTAAATGAGCAGTTCTTC.

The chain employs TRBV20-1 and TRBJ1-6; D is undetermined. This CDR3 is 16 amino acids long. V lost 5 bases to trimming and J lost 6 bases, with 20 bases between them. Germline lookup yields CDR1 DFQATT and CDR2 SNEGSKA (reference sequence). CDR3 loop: CSAPSSSIRGNSPLHF. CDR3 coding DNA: TGCAGTGCTCCTTCAAGTTCAATCCGGGGTAATTCACCCCTCCACTTT.

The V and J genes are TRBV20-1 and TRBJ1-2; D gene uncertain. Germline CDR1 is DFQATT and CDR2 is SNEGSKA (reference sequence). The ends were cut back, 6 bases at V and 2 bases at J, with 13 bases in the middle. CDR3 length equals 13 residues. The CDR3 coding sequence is TGCAGTGCGGGATGGGAGGGAAACTATGGCTACACCTTC. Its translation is CSAGWEGNYGYTF.

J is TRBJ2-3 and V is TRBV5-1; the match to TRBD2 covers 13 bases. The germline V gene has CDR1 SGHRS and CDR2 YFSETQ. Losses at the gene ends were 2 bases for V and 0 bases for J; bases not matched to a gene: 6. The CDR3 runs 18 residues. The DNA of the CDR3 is TGCGCCAGCAGCTTAAGACTAGCGGGGGGAACTAGCACAGATACGCAGTATTTT. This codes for CASSLRLAGGTSTDTQYF. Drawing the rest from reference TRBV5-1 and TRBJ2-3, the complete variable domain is KAGVTQTPRYLIKTRGQQVTLSCSPISGHRSVSWYQQTPGQGLQFLFEYFSETQRNKGNFPGRFSGRQFSNSRSEMNVSTLELGDSALYLCASSLRLAGGTSTDTQYFGPGTRLTVL.

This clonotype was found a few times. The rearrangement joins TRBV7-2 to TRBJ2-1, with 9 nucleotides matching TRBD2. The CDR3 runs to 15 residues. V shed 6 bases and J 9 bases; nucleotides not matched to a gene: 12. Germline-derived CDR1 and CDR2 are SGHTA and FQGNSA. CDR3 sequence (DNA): TGTGCCAGCAGTTTCTGGTCGTCGACTAGCGGTGAGCAGTTCTTC. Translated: CASSFWSSTSGEQFF. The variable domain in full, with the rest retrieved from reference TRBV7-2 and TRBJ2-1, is GAGVSQSPSNKVTEKGKDVELRCDPISGHTALYWYRQSLGQGLEFLIYFQGNSAPDKSGLPSDRFSAERTGGSVSTLTIQRTQQEDSAVYLCASSFWSSTSGEQFFGPGTRLTVL.

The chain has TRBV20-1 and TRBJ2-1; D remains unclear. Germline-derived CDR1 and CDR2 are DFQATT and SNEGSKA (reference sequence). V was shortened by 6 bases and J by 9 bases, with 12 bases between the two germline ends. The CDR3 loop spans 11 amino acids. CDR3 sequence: CSADLVAEQFF. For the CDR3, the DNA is TGCAGTGCAGACCTTGTGGCTGAGCAGTTCTTC.